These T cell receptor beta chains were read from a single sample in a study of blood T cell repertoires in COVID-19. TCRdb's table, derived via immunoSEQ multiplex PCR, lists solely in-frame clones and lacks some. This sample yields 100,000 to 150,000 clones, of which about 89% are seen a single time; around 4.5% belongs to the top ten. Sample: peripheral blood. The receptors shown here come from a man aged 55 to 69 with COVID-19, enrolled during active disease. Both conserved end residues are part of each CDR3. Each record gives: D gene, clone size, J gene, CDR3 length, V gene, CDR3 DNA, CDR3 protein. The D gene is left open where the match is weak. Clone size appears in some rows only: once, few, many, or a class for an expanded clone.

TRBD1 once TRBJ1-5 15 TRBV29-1 TGCAGCGTCCCCCGGGGACAGGTTCTAAAGGGGCCCCAGCATTTT CSVPRGQVLKGPQHF
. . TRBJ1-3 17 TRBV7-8 TGTGCCAGCAGCGCTTTAAACAGTGGAATCTCTGGAAACACCATATATTTT CASSALNSGISGNTIYF
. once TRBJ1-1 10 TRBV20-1 TGCAGTGCAGAAGGCTCGGGAGCTTTCTTT CSAEGSGAFF
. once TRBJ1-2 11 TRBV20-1 TGCAGTGCCGAGGATGACTATGGCTACACCTTC CSAEDDYGYTF
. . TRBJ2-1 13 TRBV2 TGTGCCAGCGGCCGGGACTCCGGCAGTGAGCAGTTCTTC CASGRDSGSEQFF
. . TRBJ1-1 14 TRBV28 TGTGCCAGCAATACAGGGCCATCTGACACTGAAGCTTTCTTT CASNTGPSDTEAFF
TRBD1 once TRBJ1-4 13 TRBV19 TGTGCCAGTCGGACAGGGGGGAATGAAAAACTGTTTTTT CASRTGGNEKLFF
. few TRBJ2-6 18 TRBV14 TGTGCCAGCAGCCAAGATAGGCGACAGTCTTCCGGGGCCAACGTCCTGACTTTC CASSQDRRQSSGANVLTF
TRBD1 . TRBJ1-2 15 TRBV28 TGTGCCAGCAGTTCACAGGGGACAGGGGTTTATGGCTACACCTTC CASSSQGTGVYGYTF
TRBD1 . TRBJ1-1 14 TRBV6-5 TGTGCCAGCAGCCATACAGGGGGCGTCACTGAAGCTTTCTTT CASSHTGGVTEAFF
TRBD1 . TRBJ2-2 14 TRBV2 TGTGCCAGCGGGACAGGGATCAGCACCGGGGAGCTGTTTTTT CASGTGISTGELFF
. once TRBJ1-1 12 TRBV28 TGTGCCAGCACCCCCTCTCGGTCCGAAGCTTTCTTT CASTPSRSEAFF
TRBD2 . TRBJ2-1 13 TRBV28 TGTGCCAGCAGTAGCGGGGGGGCGGATGAGCAGTTCTTC CASSSGGADEQFF
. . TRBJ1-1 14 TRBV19 TGTGCCAGTAGTAGTGCGGGGTTACTTGCTGAAGCTTTCTTT CASSSAGLLAEAFF
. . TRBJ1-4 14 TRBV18 TGTGCCAGCTCACCACGGGGGGGCGGCGAAAAACTGTTTTTT CASSPRGGGEKLFF
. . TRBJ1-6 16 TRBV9 TGTGCCAGCAGCGTGGGTTCCCACCAGGAGGGTTCACCCCTCCACTTT CASSVGSHQEGSPLHF
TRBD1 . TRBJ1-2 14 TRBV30 TGTGCCTGGAGTGGTGGGCAGGGGGTAGATGGCTACACCTTC CAWSGGQGVDGYTF
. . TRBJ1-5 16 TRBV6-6 TGTGCCAGCAGTCACCACGGGGGAACGACGTTCCAGCCCCAGCATTTT CASSHHGGTTFQPQHF
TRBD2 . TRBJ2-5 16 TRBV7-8 TGTGCCAGCAGCTTAGAACTAGCGGGGGCCCAAGAGACCCAGTACTTC CASSLELAGAQETQYF
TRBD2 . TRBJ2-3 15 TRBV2 TGTGCCAGCAGTGATCGGCGGGGGGGCACAGATACGCAGTATTTT CASSDRRGGTDTQYF
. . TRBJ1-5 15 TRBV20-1 TGCAGTGCTAGTGTGGGAGTAACCCGCAATCAGCCCCAGCATTTT CSASVGVTRNQPQHF
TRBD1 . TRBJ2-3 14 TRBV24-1 TGTGCCACCAGTGACAGGGGGAACACAGATACGCAGTATTTT CATSDRGNTDTQYF
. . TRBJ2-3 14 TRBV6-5 TGTGCCAGCAGTCCGGGGGGCCCCAGAGATACGCAGTATTTT CASSPGGPRDTQYF
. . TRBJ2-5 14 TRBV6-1 TGTGCCAGCAGTGAATATGGGCCTCAAGAGACCCAGTACTTC CASSEYGPQETQYF
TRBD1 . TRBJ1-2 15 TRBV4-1 TGCGCCAGCAGCCAAGATCGGGACAGGGAGAGAGGCTACACCTTC CASSQDRDRERGYTF
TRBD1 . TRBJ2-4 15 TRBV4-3 TGCGCCAGCAGCCAAGTGGGGACAGGGGAAAACATTCAGTACTTC CASSQVGTGENIQYF
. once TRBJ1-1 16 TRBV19 TGTGCCAGTACTATGCTGGCCTACAGTATGAACACTGAAGCTTTCTTT CASTMLAYSMNTEAFF
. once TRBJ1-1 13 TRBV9 TGTGCCAGCAGCGCCCAGGCTTCCACTGAAGCTTTCTTT CASSAQASTEAFF
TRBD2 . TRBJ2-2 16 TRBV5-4 TGTGCCAGCAGTTTACTAGCGGGGACCAACACCGGGGAGCTGTTTTTT CASSLLAGTNTGELFF
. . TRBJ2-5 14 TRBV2 TGTGCCAGCTTCCAAAGTATGTCAGGGGAGACCCAGTACTTC CASFQSMSGETQYF
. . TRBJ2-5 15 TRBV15 TGTGCCACCAGCAGATCTAAGGCGGGGAGGGAGACCCAGTACTTC CATSRSKAGRETQYF
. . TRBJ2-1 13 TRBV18 TGTGCCAGCTCACCAGACAGGATGGATGAGCAGTTCTTC CASSPDRMDEQFF
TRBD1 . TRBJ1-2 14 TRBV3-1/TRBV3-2 TGTGCCAGCAGGGAACAGGGGCGGGTCTATGGCTACACCTTC CASREQGRVYGYTF
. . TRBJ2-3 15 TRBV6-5 TGTGCCAGCGGTTCCGGTACAGGGATAAGGGATACGCAGTATTTT CASGSGTGIRDTQYF
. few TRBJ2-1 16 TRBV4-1 TGCGCCAGCAGCCAAGAGCTAGGCATTTCCTACAATGAGCAGTTCTTC CASSQELGISYNEQFF
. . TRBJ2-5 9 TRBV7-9 TGTGCCACCTCTGAGACCCAGTACTTC CATSETQYF
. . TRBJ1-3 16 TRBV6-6 TGTGCCAGCAGGATAGTTCCAACAGGAGTTGGAAACACCATATATTTT CASRIVPTGVGNTIYF
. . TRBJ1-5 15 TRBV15 TGTGCCACCAGCAGGGGGCAGGGAGGGAATCAGCCCCAGCATTTT CATSRGQGGNQPQHF
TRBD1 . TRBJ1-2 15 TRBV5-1 TGCGCCAGCAGCCCGGGACAGGGAGCTAACTATGGCTACACCTTC CASSPGQGANYGYTF
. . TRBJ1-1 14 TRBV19 TGTGCCAGTAGTATAGGAACAGTGAACACTGAAGCTTTCTTT CASSIGTVNTEAFF
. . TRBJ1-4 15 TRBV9 TGTGCCAGCAGCGTAGATCCCTCCCCTAATGAAAAACTGTTTTTT CASSVDPSPNEKLFF
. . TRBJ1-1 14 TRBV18 TGTGCCAGCTCACCACCGCGGGGAGGCACTGAAGCTTTCTTT CASSPPRGGTEAFF